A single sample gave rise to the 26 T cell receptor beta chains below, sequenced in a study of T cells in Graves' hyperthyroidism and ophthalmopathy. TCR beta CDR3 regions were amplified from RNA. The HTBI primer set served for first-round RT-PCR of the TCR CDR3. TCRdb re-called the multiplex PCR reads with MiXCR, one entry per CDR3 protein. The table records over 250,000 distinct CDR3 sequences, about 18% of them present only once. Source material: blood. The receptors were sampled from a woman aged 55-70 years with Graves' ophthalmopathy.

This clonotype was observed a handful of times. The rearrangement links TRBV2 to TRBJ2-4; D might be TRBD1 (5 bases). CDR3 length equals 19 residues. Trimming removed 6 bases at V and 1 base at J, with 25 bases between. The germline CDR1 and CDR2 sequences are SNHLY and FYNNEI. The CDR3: CASRPIGHTTEQAKNIQYF. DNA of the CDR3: TGTGCCAGCAGGCCCATAGGACATACAACTGAGCAGGCCAAAAACATTCAGTACTTC.

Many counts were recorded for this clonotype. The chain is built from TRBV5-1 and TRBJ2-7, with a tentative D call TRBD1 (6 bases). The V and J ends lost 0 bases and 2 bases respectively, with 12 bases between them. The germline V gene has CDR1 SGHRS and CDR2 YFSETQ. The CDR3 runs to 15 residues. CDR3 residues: CASSLVATGTYEQYF. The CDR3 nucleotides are TGCGCCAGCAGCTTGGTGGCGACAGGCACCTACGAGCAGTACTTC. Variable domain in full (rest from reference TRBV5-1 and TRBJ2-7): KAGVTQTPRYLIKTRGQQVTLSCSPISGHRSVSWYQQTPGQGLQFLFEYFSETQRNKGNFPGRFSGRQFSNSRSEMNVSTLELGDSALYLCASSLVATGTYEQYFGPGTRLTVT.

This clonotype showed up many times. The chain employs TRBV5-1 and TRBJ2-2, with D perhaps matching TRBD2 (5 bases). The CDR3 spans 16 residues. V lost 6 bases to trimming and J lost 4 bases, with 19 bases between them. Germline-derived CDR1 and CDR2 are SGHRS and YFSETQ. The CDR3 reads CASNIGQAEGTGELFF. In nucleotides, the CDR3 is TGCGCCAGCAATATAGGGCAAGCGGAAGGCACCGGGGAGCTGTTTTTT.

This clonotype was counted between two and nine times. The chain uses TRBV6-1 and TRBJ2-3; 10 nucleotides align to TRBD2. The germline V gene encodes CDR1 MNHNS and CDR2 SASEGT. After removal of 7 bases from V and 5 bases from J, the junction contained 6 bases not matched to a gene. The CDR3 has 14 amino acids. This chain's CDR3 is CASTPGTSEDTQYF. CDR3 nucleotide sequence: TGTGCCAGCACCCCCGGGACTAGCGAAGATACGCAGTATTTT.

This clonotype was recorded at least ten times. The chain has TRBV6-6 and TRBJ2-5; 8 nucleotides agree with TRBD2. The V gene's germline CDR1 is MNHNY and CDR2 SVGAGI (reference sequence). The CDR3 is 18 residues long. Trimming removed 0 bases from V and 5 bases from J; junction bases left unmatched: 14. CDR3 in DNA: TGTGCCAGCAGTTACTCCGGGGGAGGGGCGGGAGGACCCGAGACCCAGTACTTC. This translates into CASSYSGGGAGGPETQYF.

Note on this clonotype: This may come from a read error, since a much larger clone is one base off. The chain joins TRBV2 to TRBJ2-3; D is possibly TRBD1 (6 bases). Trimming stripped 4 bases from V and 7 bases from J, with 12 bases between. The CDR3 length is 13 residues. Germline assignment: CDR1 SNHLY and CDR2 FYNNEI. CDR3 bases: TGTGCCAGCAGTGTGGGGGCAGGGTATACGCAGTATTTT. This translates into CASSVGAGYTQYF.

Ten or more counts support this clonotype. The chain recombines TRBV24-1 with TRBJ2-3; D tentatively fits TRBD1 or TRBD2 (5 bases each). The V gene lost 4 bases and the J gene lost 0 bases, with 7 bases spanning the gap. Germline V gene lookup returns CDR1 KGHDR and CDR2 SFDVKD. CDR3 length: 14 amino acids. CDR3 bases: TGTGCCACCAGTGAAGGGGACAGCACAGATACGCAGTATTTT. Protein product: CATSEGDSTDTQYF.

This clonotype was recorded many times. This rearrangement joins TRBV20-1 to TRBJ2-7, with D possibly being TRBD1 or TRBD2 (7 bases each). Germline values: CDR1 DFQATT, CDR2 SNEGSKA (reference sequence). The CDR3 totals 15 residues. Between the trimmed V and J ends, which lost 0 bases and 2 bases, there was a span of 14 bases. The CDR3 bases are TGCAGTGCTAGAGATAACCAGGGGGGGACCTACGAGCAGTACTTC. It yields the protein CSARDNQGGTYEQYF.

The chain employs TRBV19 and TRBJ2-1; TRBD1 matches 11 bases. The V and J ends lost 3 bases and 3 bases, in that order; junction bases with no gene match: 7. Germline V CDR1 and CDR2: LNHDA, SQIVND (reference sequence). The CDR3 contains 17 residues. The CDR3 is CASSIGQGQGDYNEQFF. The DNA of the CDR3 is TGTGCCAGTAGTATCGGTCAGGGACAGGGGGACTACAATGAGCAGTTCTTC.

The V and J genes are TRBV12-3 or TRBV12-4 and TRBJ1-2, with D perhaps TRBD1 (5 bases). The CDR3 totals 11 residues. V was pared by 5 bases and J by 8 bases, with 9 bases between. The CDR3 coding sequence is TGTGCCAGCAGTCTACGGGGCGGCTACACCTTC. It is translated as CASSLRGGYTF.

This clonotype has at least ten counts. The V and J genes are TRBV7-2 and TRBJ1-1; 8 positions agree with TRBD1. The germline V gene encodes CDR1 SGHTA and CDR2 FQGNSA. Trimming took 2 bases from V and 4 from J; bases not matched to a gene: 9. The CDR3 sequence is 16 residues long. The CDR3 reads CASSLFGDRSSTEAFF. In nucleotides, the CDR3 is TGTGCCAGCAGCTTATTTGGGGACAGGTCCTCCACTGAAGCTTTCTTT.

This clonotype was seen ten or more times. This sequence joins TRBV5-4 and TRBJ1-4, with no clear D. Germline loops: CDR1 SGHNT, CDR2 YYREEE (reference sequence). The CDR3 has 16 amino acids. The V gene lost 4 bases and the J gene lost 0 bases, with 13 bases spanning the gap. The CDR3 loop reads CASSEGGYSTNEKLFF. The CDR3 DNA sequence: TGTGCCAGCAGCGAAGGAGGATACTCAACTAATGAAAAACTGTTTTTT.

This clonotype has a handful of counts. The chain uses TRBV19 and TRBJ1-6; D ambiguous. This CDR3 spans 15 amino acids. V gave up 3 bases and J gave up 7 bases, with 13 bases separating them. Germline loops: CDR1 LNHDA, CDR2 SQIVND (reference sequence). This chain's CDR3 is CASSMSSLYNSPLHF. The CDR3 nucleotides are TGTGCCAGTAGTATGAGCAGCCTCTACAATTCACCCCTCCACTTT. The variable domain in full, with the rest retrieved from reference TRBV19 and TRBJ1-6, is DGGITQSPKYLFRKEGQNVTLSCEQNLNHDAMYWYRQDPGQGLRLIYYSQIVNDFQKGDIAEGYSVSREKKESFPLTVTSAQKNPTAFYLCASSMSSLYNSPLHFGNGTRLTVT.

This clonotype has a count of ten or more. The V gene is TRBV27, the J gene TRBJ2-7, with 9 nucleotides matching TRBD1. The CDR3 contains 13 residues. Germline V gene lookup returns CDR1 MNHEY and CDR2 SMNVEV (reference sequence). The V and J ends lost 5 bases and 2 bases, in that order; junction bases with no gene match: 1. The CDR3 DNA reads TGTGCCAGCAGTGGGGACAGGGCCTACGAGCAGTACTTC. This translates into CASSGDRAYEQYF.

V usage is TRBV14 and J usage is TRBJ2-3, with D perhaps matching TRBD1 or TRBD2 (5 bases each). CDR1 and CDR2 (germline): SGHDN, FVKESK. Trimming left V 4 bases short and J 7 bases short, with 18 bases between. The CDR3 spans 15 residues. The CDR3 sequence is CASSPPGPLLNTQYF. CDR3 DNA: TGTGCCAGCAGCCCCCCGGGGCCCCTTCTAAATACGCAGTATTTT.

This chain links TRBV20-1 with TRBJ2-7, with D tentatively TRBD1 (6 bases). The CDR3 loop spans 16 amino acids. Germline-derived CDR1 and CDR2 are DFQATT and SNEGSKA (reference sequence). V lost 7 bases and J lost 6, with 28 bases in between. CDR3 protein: CSVPRPGAVFGAEQYF. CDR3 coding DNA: TGCAGTGTCCCCCGGCCAGGGGCCGTCTTCGGGGCCGAGCAGTACTTC.

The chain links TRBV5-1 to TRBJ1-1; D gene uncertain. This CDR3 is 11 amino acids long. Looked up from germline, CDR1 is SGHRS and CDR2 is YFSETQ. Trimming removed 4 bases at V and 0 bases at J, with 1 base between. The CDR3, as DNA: TGCGCCAGCAGCATGAACACTGAAGCTTTCTTT. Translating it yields CASSMNTEAFF.

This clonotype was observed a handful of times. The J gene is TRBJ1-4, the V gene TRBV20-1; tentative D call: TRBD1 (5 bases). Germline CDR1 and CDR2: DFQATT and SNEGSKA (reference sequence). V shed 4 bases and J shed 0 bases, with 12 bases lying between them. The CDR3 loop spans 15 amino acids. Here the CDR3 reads CSANDRQTTNEKLFF. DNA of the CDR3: TGCAGTGCTAATGACCGACAGACAACTAATGAAAAACTGTTTTTT.

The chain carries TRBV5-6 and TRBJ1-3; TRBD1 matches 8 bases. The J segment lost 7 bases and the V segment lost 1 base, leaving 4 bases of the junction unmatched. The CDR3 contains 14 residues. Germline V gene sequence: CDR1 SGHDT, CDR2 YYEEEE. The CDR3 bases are TGTGCCAGCAGCTTGAGGACAGGGCCCAACACCATATATTTT. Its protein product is CASSLRTGPNTIYF.

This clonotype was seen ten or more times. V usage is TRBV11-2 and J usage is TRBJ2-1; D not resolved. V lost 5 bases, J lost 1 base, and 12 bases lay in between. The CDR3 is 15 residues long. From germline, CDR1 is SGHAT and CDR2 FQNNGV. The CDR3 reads CASSRGSGSYNEQFF. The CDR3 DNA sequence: TGTGCCAGCAGCCGCGGCAGTGGGTCCTACAATGAGCAGTTCTTC.

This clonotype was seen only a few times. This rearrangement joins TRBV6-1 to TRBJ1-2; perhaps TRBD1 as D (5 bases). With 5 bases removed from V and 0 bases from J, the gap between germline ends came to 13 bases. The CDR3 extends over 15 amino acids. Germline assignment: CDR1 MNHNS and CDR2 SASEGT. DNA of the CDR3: TGTGCCAGCAGTTATACCGGGACTGCTAACTATGGCTACACCTTC. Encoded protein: CASSYTGTANYGYTF.

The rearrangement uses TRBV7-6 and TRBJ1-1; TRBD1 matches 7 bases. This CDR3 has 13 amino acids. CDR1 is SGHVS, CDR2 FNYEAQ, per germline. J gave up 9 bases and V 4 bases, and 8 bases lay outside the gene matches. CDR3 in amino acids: CASSSRQGRKAFF. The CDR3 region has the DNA TGTGCCAGCAGCTCAAGACAGGGTAGAAAAGCTTTCTTT.

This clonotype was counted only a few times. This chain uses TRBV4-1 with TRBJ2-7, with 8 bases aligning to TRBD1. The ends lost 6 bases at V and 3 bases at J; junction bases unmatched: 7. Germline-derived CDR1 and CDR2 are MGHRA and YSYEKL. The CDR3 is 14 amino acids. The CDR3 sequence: CASSRGTGDYEQYF. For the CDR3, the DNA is TGCGCCAGCAGTCGCGGGACAGGCGACTACGAGCAGTACTTC.

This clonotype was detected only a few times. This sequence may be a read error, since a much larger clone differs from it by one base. CDR3 in DNA: TGTGCCAGCAGTTGGGCGGGAGTCGTAGAGGCCCAGTACTTC. This gives the protein CASSWAGVVEAQYF. The chain has TRBV28 and TRBJ2-5, with 7 bases lining up with TRBD2. Germline CDR1 and CDR2: MDHEN and SYDVKM. The CDR3 extends over 14 amino acids.

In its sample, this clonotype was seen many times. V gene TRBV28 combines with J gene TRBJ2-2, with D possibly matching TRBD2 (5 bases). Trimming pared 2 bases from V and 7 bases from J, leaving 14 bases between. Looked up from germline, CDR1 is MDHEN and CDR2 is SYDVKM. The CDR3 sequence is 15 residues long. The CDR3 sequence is CASSLPGSGYGELFF. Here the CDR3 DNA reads TGTGCCAGCAGTTTACCGGGATCTGGTTACGGGGAGCTGTTTTTT.

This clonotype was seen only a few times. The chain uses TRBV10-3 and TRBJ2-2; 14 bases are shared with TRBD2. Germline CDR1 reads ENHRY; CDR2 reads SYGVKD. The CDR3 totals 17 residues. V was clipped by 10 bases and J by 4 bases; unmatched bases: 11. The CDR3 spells CASGTGTSGSGTGELFF. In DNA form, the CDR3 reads TGTGCCAGCGGCACCGGGACTAGCGGGAGCGGCACCGGGGAGCTGTTTTTT.